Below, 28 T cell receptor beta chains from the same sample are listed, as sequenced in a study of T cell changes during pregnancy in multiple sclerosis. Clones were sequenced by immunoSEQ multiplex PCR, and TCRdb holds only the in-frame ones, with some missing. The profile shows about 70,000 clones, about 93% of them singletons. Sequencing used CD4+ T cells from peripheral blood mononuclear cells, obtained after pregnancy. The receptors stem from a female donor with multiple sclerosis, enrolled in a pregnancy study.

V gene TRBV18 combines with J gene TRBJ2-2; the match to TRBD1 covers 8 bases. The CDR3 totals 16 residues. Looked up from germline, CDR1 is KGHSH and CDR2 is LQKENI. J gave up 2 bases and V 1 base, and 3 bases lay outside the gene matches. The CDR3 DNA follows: TGTGCCAGCTCACCACGCGGGACAGGTAACACCGGGGAGCTGTTTTTT. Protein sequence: CASSPRGTGNTGELFF.

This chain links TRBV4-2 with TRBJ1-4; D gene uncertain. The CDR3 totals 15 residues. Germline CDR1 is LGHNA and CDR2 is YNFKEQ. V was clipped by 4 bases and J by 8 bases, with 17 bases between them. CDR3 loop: CASSPTGNTGEKLFF. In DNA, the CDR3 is TGTGCCAGCAGCCCCACGGGTAACACGGGGGAAAAACTGTTTTTT.

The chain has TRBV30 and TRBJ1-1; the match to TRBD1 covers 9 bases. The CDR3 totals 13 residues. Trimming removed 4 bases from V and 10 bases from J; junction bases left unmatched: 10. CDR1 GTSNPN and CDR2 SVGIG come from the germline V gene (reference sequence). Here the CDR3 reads CAWNRGQGVGAFF. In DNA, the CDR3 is TGTGCCTGGAATCGGGGACAGGGAGTGGGAGCTTTCTTT.

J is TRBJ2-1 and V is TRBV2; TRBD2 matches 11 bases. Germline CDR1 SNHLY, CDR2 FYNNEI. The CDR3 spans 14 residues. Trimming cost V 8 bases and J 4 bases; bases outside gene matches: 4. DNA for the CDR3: TGTGCCAGCTGTAGCGGGAGGGCGTACAATGAGCAGTTCTTC. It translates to CASCSGRAYNEQFF.

This chain's CDR3 is CASSLTGGRQETQYF. DNA for the CDR3: TGTGCCAGCAGCCTGACGGGGGGGCGACAAGAGACCCAGTACTTC. The chain has TRBV5-4 and TRBJ2-5, with 8 bases aligning to TRBD2. This CDR3 has 15 residues. J gave up 2 bases and V 4 bases, and 7 bases lay outside the gene matches. From germline, CDR1 is SGHNT and CDR2 YYREEE (reference sequence).

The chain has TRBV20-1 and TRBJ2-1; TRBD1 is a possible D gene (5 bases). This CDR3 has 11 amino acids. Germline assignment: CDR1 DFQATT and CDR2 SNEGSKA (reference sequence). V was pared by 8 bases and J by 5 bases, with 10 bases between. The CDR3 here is CSPDSHNEQFF. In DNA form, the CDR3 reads TGCAGTCCCGACAGCCACAATGAGCAGTTCTTC.

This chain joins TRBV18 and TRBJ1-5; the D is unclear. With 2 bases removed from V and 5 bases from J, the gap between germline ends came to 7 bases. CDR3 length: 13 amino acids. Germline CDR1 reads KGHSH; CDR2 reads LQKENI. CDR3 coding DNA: TGTGCCAGCTCACCAAGGGAGGATCAGCCCCAGCATTTT. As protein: CASSPREDQPQHF.

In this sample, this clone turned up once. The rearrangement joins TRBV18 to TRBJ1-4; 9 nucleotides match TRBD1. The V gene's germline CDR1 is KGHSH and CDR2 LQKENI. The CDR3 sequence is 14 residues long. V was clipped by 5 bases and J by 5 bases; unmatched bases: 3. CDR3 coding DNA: TGTGCCAGCTCAACCGGGACAGGGAATGAAAAACTGTTTTTT. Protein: CASSTGTGNEKLFF.

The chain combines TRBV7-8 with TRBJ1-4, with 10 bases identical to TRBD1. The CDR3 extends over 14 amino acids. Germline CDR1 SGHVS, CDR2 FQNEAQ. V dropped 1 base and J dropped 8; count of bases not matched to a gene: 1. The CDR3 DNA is TGTGCCAGCAGCTTAGGACAGGGGGCCGAAAAACTGTTTTTT. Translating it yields CASSLGQGAEKLFF. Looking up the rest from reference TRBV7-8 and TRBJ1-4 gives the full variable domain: GAGVSQSPRYKVAKRGQDVALRCDPISGHVSLFWYQQALGQGPEFLTYFQNEAQLDKSGLPSDRFFAERPEGSVSTLKIQRTQQEDSAVYLCASSLGQGAEKLFFGSGTQLSVL.

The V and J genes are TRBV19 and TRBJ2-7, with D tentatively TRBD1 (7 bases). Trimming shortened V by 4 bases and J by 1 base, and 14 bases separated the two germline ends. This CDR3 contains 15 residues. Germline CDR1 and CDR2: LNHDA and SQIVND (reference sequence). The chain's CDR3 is CASSRTGEASYEQYF. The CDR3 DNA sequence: TGTGCCAGTAGTAGAACAGGGGAGGCGTCCTACGAGCAGTACTTC.

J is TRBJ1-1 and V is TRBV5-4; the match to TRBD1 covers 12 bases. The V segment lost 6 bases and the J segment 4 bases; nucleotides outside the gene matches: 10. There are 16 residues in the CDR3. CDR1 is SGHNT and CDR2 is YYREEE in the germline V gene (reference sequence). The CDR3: CASTGTGGAMITEAFF. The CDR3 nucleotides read TGTGCCAGCACCGGGACAGGGGGCGCGATGATCACTGAAGCTTTCTTT.

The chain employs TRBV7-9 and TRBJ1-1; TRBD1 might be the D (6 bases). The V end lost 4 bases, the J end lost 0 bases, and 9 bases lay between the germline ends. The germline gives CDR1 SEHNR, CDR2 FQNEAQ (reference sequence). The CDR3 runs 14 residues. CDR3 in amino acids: CASSSGVMNTEAFF. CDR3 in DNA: TGTGCCAGCAGCTCAGGGGTTATGAACACTGAAGCTTTCTTT. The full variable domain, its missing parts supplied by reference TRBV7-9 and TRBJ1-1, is DTGVSQNPRHKITKRGQNVTFRCDPISEHNRLYWYRQTLGQGPEFLTYFQNEAQLEKSRLLSDRFSAERPKGSFSTLEIQRTEQGDSAMYLCASSSGVMNTEAFFGQGTRLTVV.

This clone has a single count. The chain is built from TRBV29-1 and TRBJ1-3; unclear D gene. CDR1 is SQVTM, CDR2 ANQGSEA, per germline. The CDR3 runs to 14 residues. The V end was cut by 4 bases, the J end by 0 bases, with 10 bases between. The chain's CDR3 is CSVAPSSSGNTIYF. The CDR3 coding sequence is TGCAGCGTTGCCCCTAGTAGCTCTGGAAACACCATATATTTT. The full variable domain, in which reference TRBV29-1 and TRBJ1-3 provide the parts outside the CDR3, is SAVISQKPSRDICQRGTSLTIQCQVDSQVTMMFWYRQQPGQSLTLIATANQGSEATYESGFVIDKFPISRPNLTFSTLTVSNMSPEDSSIYLCSVAPSSSGNTIYFGEGSWLTVV.

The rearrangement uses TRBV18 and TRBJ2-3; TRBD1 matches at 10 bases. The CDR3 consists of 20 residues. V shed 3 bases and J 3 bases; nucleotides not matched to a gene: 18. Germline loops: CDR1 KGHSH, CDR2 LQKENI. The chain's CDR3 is CASSPFTPLRQGAGTDTQYF. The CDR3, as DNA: TGTGCCAGCTCACCTTTTACCCCCCTTAGACAGGGGGCGGGAACAGATACGCAGTATTTT.

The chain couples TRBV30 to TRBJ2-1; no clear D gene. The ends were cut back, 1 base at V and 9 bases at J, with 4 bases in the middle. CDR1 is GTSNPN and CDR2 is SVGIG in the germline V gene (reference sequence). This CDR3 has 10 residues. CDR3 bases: TGTGCCTGGAGTGGAGGTGAGCAGTTCTTC. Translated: CAWSGGEQFF.

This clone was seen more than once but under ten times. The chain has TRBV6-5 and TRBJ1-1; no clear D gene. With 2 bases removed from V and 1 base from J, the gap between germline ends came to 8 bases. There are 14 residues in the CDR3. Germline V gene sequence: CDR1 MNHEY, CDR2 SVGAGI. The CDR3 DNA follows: TGTGCCAGCAGTTACCTTAGACAGAACACTGAAGCTTTCTTT. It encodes CASSYLRQNTEAFF.

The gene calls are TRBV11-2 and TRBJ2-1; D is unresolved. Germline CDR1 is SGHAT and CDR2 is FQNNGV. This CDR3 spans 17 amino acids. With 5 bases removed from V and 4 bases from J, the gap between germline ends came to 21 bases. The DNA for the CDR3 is TGTGCCAGCAGCCTCATAATCCGAGACACCGCGTACAATGAGCAGTTCTTC. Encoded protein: CASSLIIRDTAYNEQFF.

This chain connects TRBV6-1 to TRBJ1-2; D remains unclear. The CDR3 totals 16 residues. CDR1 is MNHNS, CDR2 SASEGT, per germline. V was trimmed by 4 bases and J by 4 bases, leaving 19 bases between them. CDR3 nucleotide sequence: TGTGCCAGCAGTGTCCGACAATTCTCCTCGGTCTATGGCTACACCTTC. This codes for CASSVRQFSSVYGYTF.

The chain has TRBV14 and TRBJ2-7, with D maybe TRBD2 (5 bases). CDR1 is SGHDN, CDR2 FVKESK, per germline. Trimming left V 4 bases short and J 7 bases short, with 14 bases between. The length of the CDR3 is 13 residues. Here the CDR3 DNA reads TGTGCCAGCAGCCTTTCGGGAAGACGGGAGCAGTACTTC. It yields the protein CASSLSGRREQYF.

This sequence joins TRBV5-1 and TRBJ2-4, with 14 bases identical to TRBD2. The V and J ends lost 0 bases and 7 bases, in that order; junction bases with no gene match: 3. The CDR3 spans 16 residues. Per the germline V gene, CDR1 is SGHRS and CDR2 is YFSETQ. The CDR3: CASSLGLAGGSNIQYF. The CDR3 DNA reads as TGCGCCAGCAGCTTGGGACTAGCGGGAGGGAGTAACATTCAGTACTTC.

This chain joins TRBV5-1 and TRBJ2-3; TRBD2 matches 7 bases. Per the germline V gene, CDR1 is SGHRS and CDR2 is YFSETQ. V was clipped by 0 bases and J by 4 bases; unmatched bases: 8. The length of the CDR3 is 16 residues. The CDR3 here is CASSLAGGSMADTQYF. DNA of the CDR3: TGCGCCAGCAGCTTGGCGGGGGGATCAATGGCAGATACGCAGTATTTT. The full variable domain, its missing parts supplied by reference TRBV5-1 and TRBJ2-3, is KAGVTQTPRYLIKTRGQQVTLSCSPISGHRSVSWYQQTPGQGLQFLFEYFSETQRNKGNFPGRFSGRQFSNSRSEMNVSTLELGDSALYLCASSLAGGSMADTQYFGPGTRLTVL.

The chain's CDR3 is CASSFTGTGGHQPQHF. The CDR3 coding sequence is TGTGCCAGCAGCTTCACCGGGACAGGTGGGCATCAGCCCCAGCATTTT. The chain joins TRBV5-6 to TRBJ1-5, with 8 bases aligning to TRBD1. After removal of 2 bases from V and 5 bases from J, the junction contained 9 bases not matched to a gene. CDR3 size: 16 residues. Looked up from germline, CDR1 is SGHDT and CDR2 is YYEEEE. Full variable domain (remainder filled in from reference TRBV5-6 and TRBJ1-5): DAGVTQSPTHLIKTRGQQVTLRCSPKSGHDTVSWYQQALGQGPQFIFQYYEEEERQRGNFPDRFSGHQFPNYSSELNVNALLLGDSALYLCASSFTGTGGHQPQHFGDGTRLSIL.

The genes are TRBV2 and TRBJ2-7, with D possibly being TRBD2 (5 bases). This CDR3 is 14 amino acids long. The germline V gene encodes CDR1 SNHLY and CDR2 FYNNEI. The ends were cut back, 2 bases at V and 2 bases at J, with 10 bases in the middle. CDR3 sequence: CASSETPGTYEQYF. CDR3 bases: TGTGCCAGCAGTGAAACGCCGGGAACCTACGAGCAGTACTTC. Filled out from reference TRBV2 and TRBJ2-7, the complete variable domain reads EPEVTQTPSHQVTQMGQEVILRCVPISNHLYFYWYRQILGQKVEFLVSFYNNEISEKSEIFDDQFSVERPDGSNFTLKIRSTKLEDSAMYFCASSETPGTYEQYFGPGTRLTVT.

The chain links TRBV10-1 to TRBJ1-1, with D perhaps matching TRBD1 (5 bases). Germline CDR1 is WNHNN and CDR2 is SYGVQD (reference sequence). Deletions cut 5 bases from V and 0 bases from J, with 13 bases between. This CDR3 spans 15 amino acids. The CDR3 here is CASSPGWGVNTEAFF. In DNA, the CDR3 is TGCGCCAGCAGTCCGGGTTGGGGGGTGAACACTGAAGCTTTCTTT.

In DNA, the CDR3 is TGTGCCAGCAGCTTACAATCTTATCGGACAGGGAATACGCAGTATTTT. It codes for CASSLQSYRTGNTQYF. The chain is built from TRBV7-2 and TRBJ2-3, with 8 bases fitting TRBD1. After removal of 2 bases from V and 7 bases from J, the junction contained 11 bases not matched to a gene. CDR1 is SGHTA and CDR2 is FQGNSA in the germline V gene. The CDR3 totals 16 residues. The full variable domain, rest sourced from reference TRBV7-2 and TRBJ2-3, is GAGVSQSPSNKVTEKGKDVELRCDPISGHTALYWYRQSLGQGLEFLIYFQGNSAPDKSGLPSDRFSAERTGGSVSTLTIQRTQQEDSAVYLCASSLQSYRTGNTQYFGPGTRLTVL.

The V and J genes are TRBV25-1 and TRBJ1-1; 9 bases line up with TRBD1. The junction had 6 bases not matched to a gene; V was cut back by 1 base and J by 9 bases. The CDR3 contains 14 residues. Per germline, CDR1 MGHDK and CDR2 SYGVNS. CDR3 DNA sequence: TGTGCCAGCAGTGAATGGGGGGGGACAGGGCAAGCTTTCTTT. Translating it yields CASSEWGGTGQAFF.

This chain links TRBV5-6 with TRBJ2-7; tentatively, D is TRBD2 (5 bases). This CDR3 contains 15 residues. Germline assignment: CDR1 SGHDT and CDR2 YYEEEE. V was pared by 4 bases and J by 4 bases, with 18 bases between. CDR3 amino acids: CASSLGPGIMYEQYF. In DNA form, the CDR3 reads TGTGCCAGCAGCCTTGGTCCGGGGATCATGTACGAGCAGTACTTC. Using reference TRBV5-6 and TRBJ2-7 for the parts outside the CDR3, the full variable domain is DAGVTQSPTHLIKTRGQQVTLRCSPKSGHDTVSWYQQALGQGPQFIFQYYEEEERQRGNFPDRFSGHQFPNYSSELNVNALLLGDSALYLCASSLGPGIMYEQYFGPGTRLTVT.

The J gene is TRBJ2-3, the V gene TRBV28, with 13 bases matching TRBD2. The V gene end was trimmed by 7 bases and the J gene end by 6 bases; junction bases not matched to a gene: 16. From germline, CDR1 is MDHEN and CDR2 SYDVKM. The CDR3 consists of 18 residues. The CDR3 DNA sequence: TGTGCCAGCAAACAAACCGGACTAGCGGGAGTTGTTATCGATACGCAGTATTTT. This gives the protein CASKQTGLAGVVIDTQYF.